This TCR beta chain was identified in a study of T cells in Graves' hyperthyroidism and ophthalmopathy. The sample holds many counts of this clonotype. Its matching antigen is unknown. Overall study findings and caveats: Patients with ophthalmopathy were separated from those with stable hyperthyroidism by a 13 V-J model. Among thyroid clonotypes expanded above 0.001, most also appeared in blood.

Exclusion criteria comprised uncontrolled infection, other autoimmune disease, pregnancy or lactation. Clinicians diagnosed patients from clinical symptoms, serum thyroxine and TRAb, thyroid ultrasound and orbital computed tomography. Germline CDR1 MNHNS, CDR2 SASEGT. Trimming cost V 3 bases and J 11 bases; bases outside gene matches: 10. The CDR3 consists of 14 residues. RNA transcripts yielded amplified TCR beta CDR3 regions. Initially, a first-round RT-PCR of the TCR CDR3 employed the HTBI primer set. TCRdb re-called the multiplex PCR reads through MiXCR, storing one row per CDR3 protein. The sample holds about 250,000 distinct CDR3 sequences, approximately 25% seen once.

Sequencing input: blood. The origin of this receptor is a woman in her forties with Graves' ophthalmopathy. This chain joins TRBV6-1 and TRBJ1-1, with 9 bases aligning to TRBD1. The CDR3 here is CASSEIGTGSRAFF. CDR3 bases: TGTGCCAGCAGTGAGATCGGGACAGGGAGTAGGGCTTTCTTT.